Presented here are 30 T cell receptor beta chains from one specimen sequenced in a study of T-cell reconstitution after alpha-beta-depleted transplantation in children. Unique molecular identifiers were incorporated when the TCRbeta library was constructed. TCRdb re-analysed the PCR reads in MiXCR, keeping a single row per CDR3 protein. Among hundreds of thousands of distinct CDR3 sequences, 10% to 15% were seen once, and the ten largest hold around 2.2%. Here the sequenced sample was PBMCs, mostly from graft donor cells, taken 360 days after TCRalphabeta/CD19-depleted stem cell transplant. These TCRs come from a male patient between 5 and 17 years old who had a stem cell transplant for acute myeloid leukemia, so the T cells may come from the graft donor.

This clonotype occurred a few times. V and J are TRBV28 and TRBJ2-1, with 7 positions matching TRBD2. The CDR3 is 14 amino acids. Germline loops: CDR1 MDHEN, CDR2 SYDVKM. V shed 6 bases and J 5 bases; nucleotides not matched to a gene: 7. The CDR3 bases are TGTGCCAGCAGGCGGGACTACCCAAACAATGAGCAGTTCTTC. Protein product: CASRRDYPNNEQFF.

This clonotype came up a few times. The V call is TRBV12-3 or TRBV12-4, the J call TRBJ2-1; 8 bases match TRBD1. CDR3 length: 15 residues. V shed 5 bases and J 4 bases; nucleotides not matched to a gene: 7. The CDR3 protein is CASSHRQGNYNEQFF. The CDR3, as DNA: TGTGCCAGCAGTCACCGACAGGGGAATTACAATGAGCAGTTCTTC.

A few counts support this clonotype. CDR3 residues: CSGGGPLVTQYF. In DNA form, the CDR3 reads TGCAGCGGGGGCGGTCCATTGGTGACCCAGTACTTC. The gene calls are TRBV29-1 and TRBJ2-5; the D gene is possibly TRBD1 (5 bases). V was trimmed by 7 bases and J by 7 bases, leaving 16 bases between them. The germline V gene encodes CDR1 SQVTM and CDR2 ANQGSEA. This CDR3 is 12 amino acids long.

This clonotype was detected ten times or more. The gene calls are TRBV7-9 and TRBJ2-1; TRBD2 matches 7 bases. The CDR3 runs 14 residues. V lost 2 bases to trimming and J lost 8 bases; unmatched junction nucleotides: 6. Germline loops: CDR1 SEHNR, CDR2 FQNEAQ (reference sequence). Here the CDR3 reads CASSLPTSVYEQFF. CDR3 nucleotides: TGTGCCAGCAGCTTACCAACTAGCGTCTATGAGCAGTTCTTC.

This clonotype came up many times. The chain links TRBV6-2 or TRBV6-3 to TRBJ2-5; D unclear. Germline V gene lookup returns CDR1 MNHEY and CDR2 SVGEGT. Trimming shortened V by 5 bases and J by 0 bases, and 4 bases separated the two germline ends. The CDR3 spans 12 residues. CDR3 DNA sequence: TGTGCCAGCAGTCGGAACCAAGAGACCCAGTACTTC. Its protein product is CASSRNQETQYF.

V and J are TRBV4-3 and TRBJ2-7; the match to TRBD2 covers 10 bases. Germline values: CDR1 LGHNA, CDR2 YSLEER. The CDR3 length is 15 residues. V lost 3 bases and J lost 5; bases outside the gene matches: 7. The CDR3 region is CASSQGGLASNEQYF. The CDR3 nucleotides are TGCGCCAGCAGCCAGGGGGGACTAGCGAGCAACGAGCAGTACTTC.

Ten or more counts support this clonotype. The genes are TRBV24-1 and TRBJ2-1, with D possibly matching TRBD2 (6 bases). V was pared by 7 bases and J by 2 bases, with 14 bases between. This CDR3 spans 15 amino acids. Germline V gene lookup returns CDR1 KGHDR and CDR2 SFDVKD. CDR3 in DNA: TGTGCCACCAGCCGTGCGGGGTCTCCCTACAATGAGCAGTTCTTC. Protein sequence: CATSRAGSPYNEQFF.

This clonotype was detected a few times. This chain connects TRBV20-1 to TRBJ2-1, with D possibly TRBD2 on 6 matching bases. Germline V gene data show CDR1 as DFQATT and CDR2 as SNEGSKA (reference sequence). The CDR3 length is 13 residues. The V end lost 5 bases, the J end lost 3 bases, and 11 bases lay between the germline ends. CDR3 loop: CSAGSGVYNEQFF. In DNA form, the CDR3 reads TGCAGTGCTGGTAGCGGAGTCTACAATGAGCAGTTCTTC.

This chain links TRBV12-3 or TRBV12-4 with TRBJ2-3, with a possible D match to TRBD1 (5 bases). The V and J ends lost 4 bases and 2 bases respectively, with 19 bases between them. CDR3 length: 17 amino acids. CDR3 nucleotides: TGTGCCAGCAGTTCTGCTCCGCTAGTGGGGCCCACAGATACGCAGTATTTT. Amino acids: CASSSAPLVGPTDTQYF.

This clonotype was observed a few times. This CDR3 is CASSSGQGATYNEQFF. CDR3 sequence (DNA): TGTGCCAGCAGTTCGGGACAGGGGGCAACCTACAATGAGCAGTTCTTC. This chain joins TRBV12-3 or TRBV12-4 and TRBJ2-1, with 12 positions matching TRBD1. CDR3 size: 16 residues. After removal of 4 bases from V and 2 bases from J, the junction contained 3 bases not matched to a gene.

The chain has TRBV29-1 and TRBJ2-3, with D perhaps matching TRBD2 (5 bases). The CDR3 contains 15 residues. With 3 bases removed from V and 3 bases from J, the gap between germline ends came to 16 bases. Germline V lookup: CDR1 SQVTM, CDR2 ANQGSEA. The CDR3 spells CSVDGRLVGTDTQYF. Written as DNA, the CDR3 is TGCAGCGTTGATGGGAGACTCGTGGGGACAGATACGCAGTATTTT.

This clonotype was picked up many times. The chain couples TRBV29-1 to TRBJ2-6; D uncertain. Germline CDR1 is SQVTM and CDR2 is ANQGSEA. The CDR3 sequence is 14 residues long. The germline V and J ends were trimmed by 6 bases and 0 bases, with 9 bases remaining between them. This CDR3 is CSVPVASGANVLTF. The CDR3 DNA follows: TGCAGCGTCCCGGTGGCCTCTGGGGCCAACGTCCTGACTTTC.

This clonotype was counted only a few times. V and J are TRBV3-1 and TRBJ1-3, with 8 positions matching TRBD1. Germline CDR1 reads LGHDT; CDR2 reads YNNKEL (reference sequence). The V segment lost 0 bases and the J segment 0 bases; nucleotides outside the gene matches: 10. This CDR3 is 19 amino acids long. The CDR3 sequence: CASSQDTGQGRHSGNTIYF. The CDR3, as DNA: TGTGCCAGCAGCCAAGATACCGGACAGGGAAGGCACTCTGGAAACACCATATATTTT.

The chain has TRBV3-1 and TRBJ2-5; 11 bases fit TRBD2. With V trimmed by 3 bases and J by 2 bases, 5 bases remained unmatched. The germline gives CDR1 LGHDT, CDR2 YNNKEL (reference sequence). This CDR3 is 16 amino acids long. This CDR3 is CASSQASGRRQETQYF. The CDR3 DNA sequence: TGTGCCAGCAGCCAGGCTAGCGGGAGGCGTCAAGAGACCCAGTACTTC.

The sample holds many counts of this clonotype. The chain has TRBV20-1 and TRBJ2-5; 11 nucleotides agree with TRBD2. There are 16 residues in the CDR3. Germline trimming cut 2 bases from V and 1 base from J; bases unmatched to any gene: 6. Germline CDR1 and CDR2: DFQATT and SNEGSKA (reference sequence). CDR3 nucleotides: TGCAGTGCTAGAAAGTCACTAGCGGGAGTCCAAGAGACCCAGTACTTC. The encoded protein is CSARKSLAGVQETQYF.

There are a few counts of this clonotype. The junction does not match germline at one end; this may be a read error. The gene calls are TRBV18 and TRBJ2-7; D is possibly TRBD1 or TRBD2 (5 bases each). The CDR3 runs to 14 residues. The germline gives CDR1 KGHSH, CDR2 LQKENI. The CDR3 DNA sequence: TGTGCCAGCTCAGCACCGGGACGGCTGTACGAGCAGTACTTC. Translation gives CASSAPGRLYEQYF.

The rearrangement joins TRBV25-1 to TRBJ1-2, with 8 bases that match TRBD1. The CDR3 is made up of 15 amino acids. Germline lookup yields CDR1 MGHDK and CDR2 SYGVNS. V lost 0 bases and J lost 7; bases outside the gene matches: 7. The CDR3 nucleotides read TGTGCCAGCAGTGAATATGGAGGGACAGGCTTTGGCTACACCTTC. Protein product: CASSEYGGTGFGYTF.

The chain joins TRBV28 to TRBJ1-3; no firm D call. The CDR3 contains 18 residues. Germline V gene lookup returns CDR1 MDHEN and CDR2 SYDVKM. The germline V and J ends were trimmed by 6 bases and 0 bases, with 21 bases remaining between them. The chain's CDR3 is CASRIHGPASDSGNTIYF. As DNA, the CDR3 is TGTGCCAGCAGGATACATGGACCCGCAAGCGACTCTGGAAACACCATATATTTT.

This clonotype was seen a few times. This rearrangement joins TRBV7-9 to TRBJ2-1, with 11 bases lining up with TRBD2. The J segment lost 14 bases and the V segment lost 5 bases, leaving 14 bases of the junction unmatched. This CDR3 has 15 amino acids. Germline CDR1 is SEHNR and CDR2 is FQNEAQ (reference sequence). CDR3 bases: TGTGCCAGCAGCCTTACCCCGACTAGCGGGGCCAGGGAGTTCTTC. Translated, it gives CASSLTPTSGAREFF.

The chain recombines TRBV12-3 or TRBV12-4 with TRBJ2-5; 10 nucleotides match TRBD1. This CDR3 has 15 residues. The junction had 7 bases not matched to a gene; V was cut back by 4 bases and J by 5 bases. In nucleotides, the CDR3 is TGTGCCAGCAGTTCCCCGGGACAGGGGTCGGAGACCCAGTACTTC. Translated, it gives CASSSPGQGSETQYF.

In its sample, this clonotype was seen a few times. The chain is built from TRBV28 and TRBJ1-1; tentative D call: TRBD1 (5 bases). Germline V CDR1 and CDR2: MDHEN, SYDVKM. Trimming stripped 3 bases from V and 3 bases from J, with 17 bases between. The CDR3 length is 16 residues. The chain's CDR3 is CASSFLTGGADTEAFF. The CDR3 DNA reads TGTGCCAGCAGTTTTTTGACGGGAGGGGCGGACACTGAAGCTTTCTTT.

This clonotype has at least ten counts. V and J are TRBV5-1 and TRBJ1-5, with D unclear. Germline V gene data show CDR1 as SGHRS and CDR2 as YFSETQ. V lost 0 bases and J 3 bases, leaving 10 bases between the germline ends. The CDR3 consists of 15 residues. CDR3 DNA: TGCGCCAGCAGCTTGGGAGACCGGGTCAATCAGCCCCAGCATTTT. Translated: CASSLGDRVNQPQHF.

CDR3 bases: TGCAGTGCTAGAGTCCCGCTTAGACCCAATGAGCAGTTCTTC. This gives the protein CSARVPLRPNEQFF. The chain carries TRBV20-1 and TRBJ2-1; unclear D gene. V lost 1 base and J lost 6, with 13 bases in between. Germline V gene sequence: CDR1 DFQATT, CDR2 SNEGSKA (reference sequence). The length of the CDR3 is 14 residues.

This clonotype was counted a few times. V and J are TRBV9 and TRBJ2-7; TRBD1 matches 9 bases. The ends lost 2 bases at V and 7 bases at J; junction bases unmatched: 10. The CDR3 sequence is 15 residues long. In germline, CDR1 is SGDLS, CDR2 YYNGEE. CDR3 in amino acids: CASSVTGTGTWEQYF. In nucleotides, the CDR3 is TGTGCCAGCAGCGTTACCGGGACAGGGACATGGGAGCAGTACTTC.

This clonotype was detected many times. The rearrangement uses TRBV5-5 and TRBJ2-6, with 7 positions matching TRBD1. After removal of 4 bases from V and 0 bases from J, the junction contained 10 bases not matched to a gene. Germline V CDR1 and CDR2: SGHKS, YYEKEE (reference sequence). There are 18 residues in the CDR3. CDR3: CASSARGQASSGANVLTF. In DNA, the CDR3 is TGTGCCAGCAGCGCCAGAGGACAGGCCAGCTCTGGGGCCAACGTCCTGACTTTC. The entire variable domain, with the rest obtained from reference TRBV5-5 and TRBJ2-6, is as follows: DAGVTQSPTHLIKTRGQQVTLRCSPISGHKSVSWYQQVLGQGPQFIFQYYEKEERGRGNFPDRFSARQFPNYSSELNVNALLLGDSALYLCASSARGQASSGANVLTFGAGSRLTVL.

The chain has TRBV6-1 and TRBJ2-7; TRBD2 matches 12 bases. Germline V gene data show CDR1 as MNHNS and CDR2 as SASEGT. The V segment lost 5 bases and the J segment 13 bases; nucleotides outside the gene matches: 9. The CDR3 spans 13 residues. The CDR3 spells CASSPVRTSGIYF. DNA of the CDR3: TGTGCCAGCAGTCCCGTCAGGACTAGCGGGATTTACTTC.

This clonotype was counted between two and nine times. The junction does not match germline at one end; this may be a read error. The gene calls are TRBV7-2 and TRBJ2-1, with D uncertain. This CDR3 has 13 residues. Germline lookup yields CDR1 SGHTA and CDR2 FQGNSA. The CDR3 loop reads CASSLESYDEQFF. The CDR3 nucleotides read TGTGCCAGCAGCTTAGAATCCTACGATGAGCAGTTCTTC.

This clonotype was observed at least ten times. V usage is TRBV3-1 and J usage is TRBJ2-5; D gene unclear. The CDR3 has 11 amino acids. V lost 0 bases and J lost 4, with 0 bases in between. CDR1 is LGHDT and CDR2 is YNNKEL in the germline V gene (reference sequence). CDR3 sequence (DNA): TGTGCCAGCAGCCAAGAAGAGACCCAGTACTTC. Protein: CASSQEETQYF.

V gene TRBV5-1 combines with J gene TRBJ2-1; the D is unclear. The CDR3 runs to 15 residues. CDR1 and CDR2 from the germline V gene are SGHRS and YFSETQ. Trimming took 0 bases from V and 3 from J, leaving 10 bases between them. The CDR3 protein is CASSLAHAGYNEQFF. CDR3 DNA sequence: TGCGCCAGCAGCTTGGCCCACGCAGGCTACAATGAGCAGTTCTTC.

The CDR3 DNA reads as TGTGCCAGCAGTTACGAGTTAGGTGTGTCAGCTGGGGCCAACGTCCTGACTTTC. It is translated as CASSYELGVSAGANVLTF. The chain carries TRBV6-2 or TRBV6-3 and TRBJ2-6; D unclear. This CDR3 spans 18 amino acids. The germline gives CDR1 MNHEY, CDR2 SVGEGT. Trimming stripped 2 bases from V and 2 bases from J, with 16 bases between.